Listed below are T cell receptor beta chains from one sample, sequenced in a study of blood T cell repertoires in COVID-19. The repertoire was sequenced with immunoSEQ multiplex PCR; TCRdb's copy has only in-frame clones and lacks some. The sample includes 210,000 or so clones, 78% of them seen just once. What was sequenced was peripheral blood. All receptors come from a woman at least 80 years old with active or convalescent COVID-19. Both conserved end residues are part of each CDR3. Fields, in order: J gene, V gene, D gene, clone size, CDR3 protein, CDR3 DNA. D genes are given only for firm matches. The size field is filled for only some rows; it gives once, few, many or a size class.

TRBJ1-5 TRBV6-2/TRBV6-3 TRBD1 NA CASSHRGNQPQHF TGTGCCAGCAGTCACAGGGGAAACCAGCCCCAGCATTTT
TRBJ1-6 TRBV28 NA NA CASSLFQGPYPVSPLHF TGTGCCAGCAGTTTATTTCAGGGTCCCTACCCTGTATCACCCCTCCACTTT
TRBJ2-7 TRBV5-1 TRBD2 NA CASSKQAGDEQYF TGCGCCAGTTCCAAACAGGCGGGGGACGAGCAGTACTTC
TRBJ1-1 TRBV5-5 TRBD1 NA CASSRQGPNTEAFF TGTGCCAGCAGTCGACAGGGCCCGAACACTGAAGCTTTCTTT
TRBJ2-5 TRBV2 TRBD2 NA CASGTSGAQETQYF TGTGCCAGCGGGACTAGCGGGGCCCAAGAGACCCAGTACTTC
TRBJ2-7 TRBV28 TRBD1 NA CASSLQTGLNEQYF TGTGCCAGCAGCCTACAGACAGGGTTAAACGAGCAGTACTTC
TRBJ1-5 TRBV28 TRBD1 NA CASSSLTGVQPQHF TGTGCCAGCAGTTCCTTAACAGGGGTTCAGCCCCAGCATTTT
TRBJ2-7 TRBV25-1 NA NA CASSAEAVYEQYF TGTGCCAGCAGTGCCGAAGCGGTCTACGAGCAGTACTTC
TRBJ1-1 TRBV30 TRBD1 NA CAWRGQLNTEAFF TGTGCCTGGCGGGGACAGCTTAACACTGAAGCTTTCTTT
TRBJ2-2 TRBV2 NA NA CASTFAGTNTGELFF TGTGCCAGCACTTTCGCAGGGACAAACACCGGGGAGCTGTTTTTT
TRBJ1-1 TRBV7-9 NA NA CASLLRGKNTEAFF TGTGCCAGCCTACTAAGGGGGAAGAACACTGAAGCTTTCTTT
TRBJ2-3 TRBV10-2 NA once CASQHGDTQYF TGCGCCAGCCAGCACGGGGATACGCAGTATTTT
TRBJ2-3 TRBV27 NA NA CASTKDSLTDTQYF TGTGCCAGCACTAAAGACAGCCTCACAGATACGCAGTATTTT
TRBJ1-2 TRBV6-5 TRBD1 NA CASSRGTVNYGYTF TGTGCCAGCAGTCGCGGGACAGTAAACTATGGCTACACCTTC
TRBJ1-6 TRBV19 TRBD1 NA CASRRTGASSYNSPLHF TGTGCCAGTAGAAGGACAGGCGCGAGCTCCTATAATTCACCCCTCCACTTT
TRBJ2-5 TRBV5-1 TRBD2 NA CASSLTGLAGSQETQYF TGCGCCAGCAGCTTGACCGGACTAGCGGGGTCCCAAGAGACCCAGTACTTC
TRBJ1-5 TRBV28 TRBD1 NA CASSLLRPSDRKNQPQHF TGTGCCAGCAGTTTACTTAGACCGTCGGACAGGAAAAATCAGCCCCAGCATTTT
TRBJ2-7 TRBV28 TRBD1 NA CASTLGQGGSEQYF TGTGCCAGTACTCTCGGACAGGGAGGAAGTGAGCAATACTTC
TRBJ2-2 TRBV19 NA NA CASSRGLTGELFF TGTGCCAGTAGTAGAGGACTCACCGGGGAGCTGTTTTTT